This note documents a single TCR beta chain sequence. Antigen: not known. The record originates from a study of CD8 T cells in ankylosing spondylitis. Study-level results: CD8+ disease-linked clones were present at relatively low frequencies in blood.

CDR1 is MNHEY, CDR2 SMNVEV, per germline (reference sequence). The V and J ends lost 6 bases and 3 bases, in that order; junction bases with no gene match: 8. The CDR3 is made up of 16 amino acids. A single record per CDR3 protein comes from TCRdb applying MiXCR to the 5' RACE reads. Seen here are more than 250,000 distinct CDR3 sequences, around a tenth observed once, and the top ten hold roughly 9%. This chain uses TRBV27 with TRBJ2-6; the match to TRBD1 covers 7 bases. Sample: blood, either unsorted or a sorted T cell fraction (not recorded which). This sequence was found in a female donor with ankylosing spondylitis or in good health (not recorded which). The CDR3 DNA reads as TGTGCCAGCAGCCGACAGGGAGAGAGTGGGGCCAACGTCCTGACTTTC. This gives the protein CASSRQGESGANVLTF.